Listed here are 18 T cell receptor beta chains from one sample, sequenced in a study of monozygotic twins with inflammatory bowel disease. TCRdb reanalyzed the 5' RACE reads and collapses them to one entry per CDR3 protein, without DNA. This sample contains around 450,000 distinct CDR3 sequences. The specimen was blood. These receptors were obtained from a human donor with ulcerative colitis or Crohn's disease, or a healthy co-twin of an affected twin (not recorded which).

The V call is TRBV6-4, the J call TRBJ2-3; the D call from TCRdb, TRBD1, cannot be confirmed without DNA. Germline CDR1 is MRHNA and CDR2 is SNTAGT. The CDR3 is 16 residues long. CDR3 sequence: CASSDPRDAEKDTQYF.

CDR3: CASSPKSTSGSLYTGELFF. This chain links TRBV14 with TRBJ2-2; TCRdb's D gene call, TRBD2, goes unchecked for lack of DNA. From germline, CDR1 is SGHDN and CDR2 FVKESK. The CDR3 is 19 residues long.

The chain joins TRBV10-3 to TRBJ2-1; TCRdb returns TRBD1, unconfirmable since there is no DNA. The CDR3 is 14 residues long. Germline V gives CDR1 ENHRY, CDR2 SYGVKD. CDR3 region: CAITGGRSYNEQFF.

This sequence joins TRBV20-1 and TRBJ2-7; TCRdb returns TRBD2, unconfirmable since there is no DNA. The CDR3 covers 12 residues. The germline V gene encodes CDR1 DFQATT and CDR2 SNEGSKA (reference sequence). The CDR3 here is CSGAGGSYEQYF.

CDR3 region: CASSPMGRQSTDTQYF. The rearrangement joins TRBV7-2 to TRBJ2-3. CDR1 is SGHTA, CDR2 FQGNSA, per germline. CDR3 length: 16 amino acids. Together with reference TRBV7-2 and TRBJ2-3, the CDR3 gives the full variable domain: GAGVSQSPSNKVTEKGKDVELRCDPISGHTALYWYRQSLGQGLEFLIYFQGNSAPDKSGLPSDRFSAERTGGSVSTLTIQRTQQEDSAVYLCASSPMGRQSTDTQYFGPGTRLTVL.

The rearrangement joins TRBV28 to TRBJ2-5; TCRdb designates TRBD1, a call that cannot be tested without DNA. This CDR3 contains 14 residues. Germline CDR1 MDHEN, CDR2 SYDVKM. CDR3 protein: CASSSDRGQETQYF.

The rearrangement links TRBV7-8 to TRBJ1-5. This CDR3 spans 17 amino acids. In germline, CDR1 is SGHVS, CDR2 FQNEAQ. The CDR3 loop reads CASSSRTGAADNQPQHF.

The CDR3 is CASREGLDLGYYNEQFF. V and J are TRBV10-2 and TRBJ2-1. CDR3 length equals 17 residues. In germline, CDR1 is WSHSY, CDR2 SAAADI.

The rearrangement joins TRBV20-1 to TRBJ2-7. The CDR3 runs 11 residues. Germline CDR1 DFQATT, CDR2 SNEGSKA (reference sequence). The CDR3 protein is CSARDGNEQYF.

The rearrangement links TRBV27 to TRBJ2-3; TCRdb designates TRBD2, a call that cannot be tested without DNA. Germline V CDR1 and CDR2: MNHEY, SMNVEV (reference sequence). The CDR3 extends over 16 amino acids. The CDR3 region is CASSSPLAGGADTQYF.

The chain joins TRBV7-6 to TRBJ1-1; TCRdb's D gene call, TRBD1, goes unchecked for lack of DNA. Germline values: CDR1 SGHVS, CDR2 FNYEAQ. The CDR3 sequence is 13 residues long. The CDR3 protein is CASSLGGTVEAFF.

The chain links TRBV20-1 to TRBJ1-1; TCRdb's D call of TRBD1 is untestable without DNA. Germline CDR1 reads DFQATT; CDR2 reads SNEGSKA (reference sequence). CDR3 size: 14 residues. CDR3 in amino acids: CSAPPGQKNTEAFF.

The CDR3 region is CASSPSGQDYGYTF. This chain connects TRBV5-1 to TRBJ1-2; TCRdb calls TRBD1, which cannot be checked without DNA. Germline-derived CDR1 and CDR2 are SGHRS and YFSETQ. The CDR3 contains 14 residues.

The V gene is TRBV7-3, the J gene TRBJ2-7; with no DNA, the TCRdb D assignment of TRBD1 cannot be verified. The CDR3 consists of 15 residues. Germline V gene data show CDR1 as SGHTA and CDR2 as FQGTGA. This chain's CDR3 is CASSMFGQGAYEQYF.

The gene calls are TRBV7-8 and TRBJ2-2; TCRdb lists TRBD2, though no DNA is available to test this call. The CDR3 loop spans 17 amino acids. Per the germline V gene, CDR1 is SGHVS and CDR2 is FQNEAQ. The CDR3 here is CASSPGNSGRITGELFF.

The rearrangement joins TRBV9 to TRBJ2-3; TCRdb calls TRBD2, which cannot be checked without DNA. The CDR3 contains 15 residues. The germline gives CDR1 SGDLS, CDR2 YYNGEE. The CDR3 sequence: CASSGTSGSTDTQYF.

The V call is TRBV6-1, the J call TRBJ2-1; there is no DNA to check the TCRdb D call of TRBD1. CDR1 is MNHNS and CDR2 is SASEGT in the germline V gene. CDR3 length: 15 residues. CDR3 sequence: CASSEGQGLSNEQFF.

Here the CDR3 reads CASSLFTEGSPLHF. The chain employs TRBV7-9 and TRBJ1-6; TCRdb selects TRBD1, and the lack of DNA leaves this call unchecked. This CDR3 is 14 amino acids long. Germline V gene data show CDR1 as SEHNR and CDR2 as FQNEAQ (reference sequence).